The 2 T cell receptor beta chains in this list originate from one sample, sequenced in a study of early T cells in non-severe SARS-CoV-2 infection. MiXCR, applied by TCRdb to the 5' RACE reads, yields one record per CDR3 protein. The sample carries 90,000 to 120,000 distinct CDR3 sequences, 12% recorded once. The sample was whole blood. The receptors stem from an adult who was a healthcare worker with PCR-confirmed SARS-CoV-2 infection or an uninfected control (not recorded which).

The rearrangement uses TRBV5-1 and TRBJ1-6; D possibly corresponds to TRBD1 (6 bases). The V end was cut by 4 bases, the J end by 7 bases, with 15 bases between. From germline, CDR1 is SGHRS and CDR2 YFSETQ. The CDR3 has 15 amino acids. The CDR3 spells CASSPSGGLNSPLHF. CDR3 nucleotides: TGCGCCAGCAGCCCCTCGGGGGGCCTCAATTCACCCCTCCACTTT.

The chain recombines TRBV5-6 with TRBJ2-7, with no clear D. V was clipped by 4 bases and J by 6 bases, with 14 bases between them. The CDR3 is made up of 13 amino acids. Per germline, CDR1 SGHDT and CDR2 YYEEEE. Here the CDR3 reads CASSTNVMREQYF. Here the CDR3 DNA reads TGTGCCAGCAGCACGAACGTCATGCGCGAGCAGTACTTC.